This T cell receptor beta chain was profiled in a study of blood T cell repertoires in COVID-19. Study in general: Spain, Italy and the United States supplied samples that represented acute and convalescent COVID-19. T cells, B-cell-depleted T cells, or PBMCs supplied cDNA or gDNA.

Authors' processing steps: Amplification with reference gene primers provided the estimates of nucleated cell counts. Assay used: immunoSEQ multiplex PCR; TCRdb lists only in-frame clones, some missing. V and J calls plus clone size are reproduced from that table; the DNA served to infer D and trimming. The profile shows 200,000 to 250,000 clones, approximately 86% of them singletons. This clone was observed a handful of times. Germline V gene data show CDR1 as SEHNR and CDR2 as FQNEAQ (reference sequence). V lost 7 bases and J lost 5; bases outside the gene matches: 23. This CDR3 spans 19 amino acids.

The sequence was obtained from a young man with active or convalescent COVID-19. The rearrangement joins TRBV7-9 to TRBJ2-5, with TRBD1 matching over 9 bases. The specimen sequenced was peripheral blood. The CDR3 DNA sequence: TGTGCCAGCATCCCCAACGAGCATTACAACAGGGGGCTCGATGAGACCCAGTACTTC. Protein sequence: CASIPNEHYNRGLDETQYF. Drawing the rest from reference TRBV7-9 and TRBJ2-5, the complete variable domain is DTGVSQNPRHKITKRGQNVTFRCDPISEHNRLYWYRQTLGQGPEFLTYFQNEAQLEKSRLLSDRFSAERPKGSFSTLEIQRTEQGDSAMYLCASIPNEHYNRGLDETQYFGPGTRLLVL.